Shown below are 16 T cell receptor beta chains from a single sample sequenced in a study of cytomegalovirus exposure and HLA in healthy donors. The PCR made use of 60 Vbeta and 13 Jbeta primers. Data came from immunoSEQ multiplex PCR; TCRdb stores just in-frame clones and leaves some out. The sample holds some 130,000 clones; around 80% are singletons and the top ten take 1.8%. The sequenced sample was PBMCs. These receptors originate from a female donor in good health and CMV-seropositive.

The chain employs TRBV28 and TRBJ1-1; D gene uncertain. Germline V gene lookup returns CDR1 MDHEN and CDR2 SYDVKM. The CDR3 sequence is 15 residues long. V dropped 5 bases and J dropped 3 bases, with 16 bases sitting between them. The CDR3 reads CASSLTPGSDTEAFF. The DNA for the CDR3 is TGTGCCAGCAGTCTAACGCCGGGTAGCGACACTGAAGCTTTCTTT. Supplemented by reference TRBV28 and TRBJ1-1, the full variable domain reads DVKVTQSSRYLVKRTGEKVFLECVQDMDHENMFWYRQDPGLGLRLIYFSYDVKMKEKGDIPEGYSVSREKKERFSLILESASTNQTSMYLCASSLTPGSDTEAFFGQGTRLTVV.

To note about this clone: A junction end diverges from the germline sequence, so it may reflect a read error. The gene calls are TRBV4-1 and TRBJ1-6; TRBD1 is a possible D gene (6 bases). The CDR3 has 14 amino acids. CDR1 MGHRA and CDR2 YSYEKL come from the germline V gene. CDR3 region: CASSRSTGNLPLHF. In DNA form, the CDR3 reads TGCGCCAGCAGCCGAAGTACAGGGAATTTACCCCTCCACTTT.

This chain links TRBV18 with TRBJ1-3; 7 nucleotides match TRBD1. Germline CDR1 and CDR2: KGHSH and LQKENI. The CDR3 runs to 16 residues. The junction had 11 bases not matched to a gene; V was cut back by 5 bases and J by 4 bases. CDR3 protein: CASSVGQPSAGNTIYF. The CDR3 bases are TGTGCCAGCTCAGTGGGACAGCCCTCGGCAGGAAACACCATATATTTT.

The chain couples TRBV7-9 to TRBJ2-7, with 13 bases matching TRBD2. The CDR3 spans 14 residues. Germline-derived CDR1 and CDR2 are SEHNR and FQNEAQ (reference sequence). The V and J ends lost 6 bases and 3 bases, in that order; junction bases with no gene match: 2. The CDR3, as DNA: TGTGCCAGCAGTCGGACTAGCGGGGGCTACGAGCAGTACTTC. Translation: CASSRTSGGYEQYF.

The chain uses TRBV15 and TRBJ1-2; the match to TRBD1 covers 9 bases. The CDR3 length is 15 residues. Per germline, CDR1 LNHNV and CDR2 YYDKDF (reference sequence). V lost 6 bases, J lost 5 bases, and 10 bases stayed unmatched. This CDR3 is CATSRNRDRVYGYTF. Written as DNA, the CDR3 is TGTGCCACCAGTCGGAACCGGGACAGGGTTTATGGCTACACCTTC.

This CDR3 reads CASSPIPATGELFF. CDR3 bases: TGTGCCAGCAGCCCCATCCCCGCGACCGGGGAGCTGTTTTTT. The rearrangement links TRBV7-6 to TRBJ2-2, with D unresolved. Trimming pared 5 bases from V and 5 bases from J, leaving 12 bases between. The germline CDR1 and CDR2 sequences are SGHVS and FNYEAQ. CDR3 length equals 14 residues.

As for this clone: Other DNA variants within this sample encode the same CDR3. The chain uses TRBV6-5 and TRBJ2-7, with TRBD1 matching over 8 bases. CDR3 length: 14 amino acids. With 5 bases clipped from V and 2 bases from J, the junction kept 5 bases outside the gene matches. Germline-derived CDR1 and CDR2 are MNHEY and SVGAGI. CDR3 region: CASSRAGGPYEQYF. Here the CDR3 DNA reads TGTGCCAGCAGTAGGGCAGGGGGCCCCTACGAGCAGTACTTC.

V and J are TRBV2 and TRBJ1-5; maybe TRBD1 (6 bases). The CDR3 is 14 amino acids. V lost 5 bases and J 3 bases, leaving 11 bases between the germline ends. Germline V gene data show CDR1 as SNHLY and CDR2 as FYNNEI. CDR3 region: CASSRQADNQPQHF. The CDR3, as DNA: TGTGCCAGCAGTCGACAGGCCGACAATCAGCCCCAGCATTTT.

The rearrangement links TRBV28 to TRBJ1-1, with a tentative D call TRBD1 (6 bases). The CDR3 is made up of 14 amino acids. The germline CDR1 and CDR2 sequences are MDHEN and SYDVKM. V was pared by 3 bases and J by 5 bases, with 13 bases between. The CDR3 loop reads CASSLTGRSTEAFF. Written as DNA, the CDR3 is TGTGCCAGCAGTTTGACAGGCCGTTCGACTGAAGCTTTCTTT.

J is TRBJ2-1 and V is TRBV10-3; the match to TRBD1 covers 9 bases. The CDR3 runs 16 residues. V trimming: 8 bases; J trimming: 4 bases; junction bases outside the gene matches: 12. The germline V gene has CDR1 ENHRY and CDR2 SYGVKD. The CDR3 loop is CAISRNRDRAYNEQFF. CDR3 nucleotides: TGTGCCATCTCAAGAAACCGGGACAGGGCTTACAATGAGCAGTTCTTC.

The chain uses TRBV28 and TRBJ1-1; 9 bases fit TRBD1. CDR1 and CDR2 from the germline V gene are MDHEN and SYDVKM. J lost 6 bases, V lost 5 bases, and 10 bases had no gene match. The CDR3 is 15 residues long. The chain's CDR3 is CASSPPGQGSSEAFF. The CDR3 region has the DNA TGTGCCAGCAGTCCGCCCGGACAGGGGAGCTCTGAAGCTTTCTTT.

This clone was recorded at least ten times. The chain uses TRBV15 and TRBJ1-3; 8 bases are a match to TRBD1. Per germline, CDR1 LNHNV and CDR2 YYDKDF (reference sequence). Trimming removed 4 bases from V and 0 bases from J; junction bases left unmatched: 2. The CDR3 is 15 residues long. The CDR3 sequence: CATSKDRASGNTIYF. Written as DNA, the CDR3 is TGTGCCACCAGCAAGGACAGGGCCTCTGGAAACACCATATATTTT.

The chain combines TRBV9 with TRBJ2-3; TRBD2 is a possible D gene (6 bases). The ends were cut back, 5 bases at V and 1 base at J, with 14 bases in the middle. Germline V gene data show CDR1 as SGDLS and CDR2 as YYNGEE. The CDR3 runs to 15 residues. CDR3 in DNA: TGTGCCAGCAGTGTCAAGTTAGCGGGCACAGATACGCAGTATTTT. This sequence encodes CASSVKLAGTDTQYF.

The chain employs TRBV19 and TRBJ2-4; D ambiguous. The CDR3 runs to 15 residues. The V end was cut by 9 bases, the J end by 2 bases, with 17 bases between. CDR1 and CDR2 (germline): LNHDA, SQIVND (reference sequence). CDR3 residues: CARPPARATKNIQYF. CDR3 in DNA: TGTGCCAGACCACCCGCCCGCGCTACCAAAAACATTCAGTACTTC.

The V and J genes are TRBV5-6 and TRBJ2-5; possibly TRBD2 for D (7 bases). V lost 1 base and J lost 5, with 15 bases in between. Germline V gives CDR1 SGHDT, CDR2 YYEEEE. This CDR3 has 15 amino acids. The CDR3 nucleotides are TGTGCCAGCAGCTTGAGTGGGGGGGCGGTTGAGACCCAGTACTTC. Encoded protein: CASSLSGGAVETQYF.

V is TRBV10-2 and J is TRBJ1-5; 9 bases fit TRBD1. The CDR3 spans 15 residues. Per germline, CDR1 WSHSY and CDR2 SAAADI. V lost 6 bases and J lost 4; bases outside the gene matches: 7. DNA for the CDR3: TGCGCCAGCAGGAGGGGACAGGGCGGGAATCAGCCCCAGCATTTT. Translated, it gives CASRRGQGGNQPQHF.